These T cell receptor beta chains were read from a single sample in a study of blood T cell repertoires in COVID-19. Using immunoSEQ multiplex PCR, the repertoire was profiled, and TCRdb retains in-frame clones only, with some absent. The sample holds under 200,000 clones, roughly 84% seen once. The specimen was peripheral blood. All receptors derive from a woman older than 75 with acute or convalescent COVID-19. Both conserved end residues are part of each CDR3. The D gene is left open where the match is weak. Rows give clone size only sometimes, using once, few, many, or a class for an expanded clone.

J gene,V gene,D gene,clone size,CDR3 protein,CDR3 DNA
TRBJ1-1,TRBV7-8,.,.,CASSALVGANTEAFF,TGTGCCAGCAGCGCACTGGTGGGAGCGAACACTGAAGCTTTCTTT
TRBJ2-5,TRBV3-1/TRBV3-2,TRBD2,.,CASSHNPGGGETQYF,TGTGCCAGCAGCCACAACCCTGGCGGGGGAGAGACCCAGTACTTC
TRBJ2-5,TRBV14,.,.,CASSHDQETQYF,TGTGCCAGCAGCCACGACCAAGAGACCCAGTACTTC
TRBJ2-3,TRBV7-2,TRBD2,.,CASSSLAGVLDTQYF,TGTGCCAGCAGCTCGCTAGCGGGAGTGTTGGATACGCAGTATTTT
TRBJ1-2,TRBV4-1,.,few,CASSQDRGGGNNYGYTF,TGCGCCAGCAGCCAAGATCGGGGTGGAGGGAACAACTATGGCTACACCTTC
TRBJ1-5,TRBV27,TRBD1,.,CASSIHRGQGNQPQHF,TGTGCCAGCAGCATCCACAGGGGGCAAGGCAATCAGCCCCAGCATTTT
TRBJ2-3,TRBV4-2,.,.,CASSQEGGGPSTDTQYF,TGTGCCAGCAGCCAAGAAGGGGGGGGTCCAAGCACAGATACGCAGTATTTT
TRBJ2-7,TRBV11-2,.,.,CASTPSGAYEQYF,TGTGCCAGCACCCCTTCGGGGGCCTACGAGCAGTACTTC
TRBJ2-4,TRBV14,TRBD1,.,CASSQDRGLNIQYF,TGTGCCAGCAGCCAAGACAGGGGGCTGAACATTCAGTACTTC
TRBJ1-1,TRBV4-2,.,few,CASSPGGSVLNTEAFF,TGTGCCAGCAGCCCCGGAGGGTCTGTTCTGAACACTGAAGCTTTCTTT
TRBJ2-7,TRBV7-6,.,.,CASSLDTGFLDEQYF,TGTGCCAGCAGCTTAGACACAGGGTTTCTGGACGAGCAGTACTTC
TRBJ2-3,TRBV6-5,.,.,CASSYGGLTPDTQYF,TGTGCCAGCAGTTACGGGGGACTCACCCCAGATACGCAGTATTTT
TRBJ1-5,TRBV19,TRBD1,.,CASSGGTGVGPQHF,TGTGCCAGTAGTGGAGGGACAGGTGTTGGACCCCAGCATTTT
TRBJ2-5,TRBV7-6,.,.,CASSRTAGTQYF,TGTGCCAGCAGTCGCACCGCGGGGACCCAGTACTTC
TRBJ2-2,TRBV7-9,TRBD1,.,CASRSPGQGNTGELFF,TGTGCCAGCAGGAGTCCGGGACAGGGGAACACCGGGGAGCTGTTTTTT
TRBJ1-4,TRBV5-1,TRBD1,.,CASSSGQLDEKLFF,TGCGCCAGCAGCTCGGGACAGTTAGATGAAAAACTGTTTTTT
TRBJ2-4,TRBV3-1/TRBV3-2,TRBD2,.,CASSQHGTSGRVNIQYF,TGTGCCAGCAGCCAACACGGGACTAGCGGGAGGGTAAACATTCAGTACTTC
TRBJ2-2,TRBV5-6,.,.,CASSLGLRRAGELFF,TGTGCCAGCAGCTTGGGACTGAGGAGGGCCGGGGAGCTGTTTTTT
TRBJ2-5,TRBV5-1,.,.,CASSSLTGDQETQYF,TGCGCCAGCAGCTCCCTGACAGGCGACCAAGAGACCCAGTACTTC
TRBJ2-5,TRBV9,.,once,CASSAGPGRETQYF,TGTGCCAGCAGCGCGGGGCCAGGGAGGGAGACCCAGTACTTC
TRBJ1-2,TRBV7-2,.,few,CASSLVGGTTNYGYTF,TGTGCCAGCAGCTTAGTGGGAGGCACCACCAACTATGGCTACACCTTC
TRBJ2-5,TRBV15,.,.,CATSRDQGRGETQYF,TGTGCCACCAGCAGAGATCAGGGAAGGGGGGAGACCCAGTACTTC
TRBJ1-5,TRBV6-5,.,few,CASSRTGNQPQHF,TGTGCCAGCAGTAGGACAGGCAATCAGCCCCAGCATTTT
TRBJ1-1,TRBV10-3,TRBD1,.,CAISESSQGRGRGTNTEAFF,TGTGCCATCAGTGAGTCAAGCCAAGGCAGGGGGCGGGGAACGAACACTGAAGCTTTCTTT